These T cell receptor beta chains were read from a single sample in a study of blood T cells in healthy people across ages. TCRdb fed the 5' RACE reads into MiXCR, producing one record per CDR3 protein. The data contain hundreds of thousands of distinct CDR3 sequences, approximately 52% of them singletons. The sequenced sample consisted of blood. Receptors were obtained from a man between 60 and 70 years old in good health. The CDR3 runs from the conserved cysteine through the conserved F or W. Fields, in order: D gene, V gene, CDR3 protein. D genes are given only for firm matches.

>TRBD1|TRBV20-1
CSARPGQGGNTEAFF
>-|TRBV5-6
CASSSPGPGIYEQYF
>TRBD2|TRBV2
CASSEGLAGGFSYEQYF
>TRBD2|TRBV6-2/TRBV6-3
CASSPRLAGGLRYNEQFF
>-|TRBV7-2
CASSLPSTGYEQYF
>TRBD2|TRBV20-1
CSASPERGGYNEQFF
>TRBD1|TRBV24-1
CATSDLGDRGTQYF
>-|TRBV10-3
CAISESGASHYNEQFF
>-|TRBV6-6
CASGSYNEQFF
>-|TRBV10-3
CAISEDTILYEQYF
>-|TRBV7-9
CASSLPPKETQYF
>-|TRBV29-1
CSVEDPDEQYF
>-|TRBV7-3
CASSSREGSQYF
>-|TRBV20-1
CSARDLDHPGRNSPLHF
>-|TRBV7-9
CASSFGTEDYEQYF
>TRBD1|TRBV6-5
CASRNGQGAIEQFF
>-|TRBV12-3/TRBV12-4
CASTPFRSADTQYF
>TRBD1|TRBV6-1
CASTGQGGVLGSYEQYF
>-|TRBV20-1
CSAPASYRQYF
>TRBD2|TRBV10-3
CAISDPGLAGYEQYF
>TRBD2|TRBV20-1
CSASVGSGAEQFF
>-|TRBV10-3
CAISEYSTGKDNEQFF
>-|TRBV29-1
CSVEVLRNGYTF
>TRBD2|TRBV7-2
CASSPDSGGSYEQYF
>-|TRBV11-1
CASSSSPATSARRQETQYF
>TRBD2|TRBV3-1
CTSQLLTSGRNEQYF
>-|TRBV12-3/TRBV12-4
CASPTRHRTDTQYF
>-|TRBV20-1
CSASGSWDEQFF
>-|TRBV14
CASSQEARVDTQYF
>TRBD2|TRBV4-2
CASSQDDGGVAYNEQFF
>TRBD1|TRBV29-1
CSVEEGGTGVEQYF
>-|TRBV4-3
CASSQDRIGSMNEQYF
>-|TRBV29-1
CSVKQGPKGTQYF
>-|TRBV4-3
CASSQGDSSTDTQYF
>-|TRBV12-2
CASRSENRFLAKNIQYF
>-|TRBV14
CASSQAVRLYGYTF
>TRBD2|TRBV20-1
CSASLPRGYNEQFF
>-|TRBV6-1
CASSPIPPGVQRRSNEQFF
>TRBD1|TRBV7-9
CASSSTGGIEYF
>TRBD2|TRBV4-3
CASSQDMTGGGHEQYF
>-|TRBV3-1
CASSLLPGETQYF
>-|TRBV6-5
CASSPAGSLADTQYF
>-|TRBV29-1
CSVEAGGEQYF
>TRBD1|TRBV20-1
CSAREIGGGTGRTDTQYF
>TRBD1|TRBV30
CAWSAGTGARGYTF
>-|TRBV28
CASTLGGGYEQYF
>-|TRBV20-1
CSAHSGGNEQFF
>-|TRBV4-2
CASSQDVGGSGYGYTF
>-|TRBV6-2/TRBV6-3
CASSVLSRDMGVEQYF
>-|TRBV28
CASSFADEQYF
>-|TRBV2
CASIRLPGTPNSPLHF
>-|TRBV18
CASPPPGTYYNEQFF
>-|TRBV28
CASSLSQLLGYEQYF
>-|TRBV28
CASRAGAYEQYF
>-|TRBV7-2
CASSSAPKGSSYEQYF
>-|TRBV7-2
CASSRDFYEQYF
>-|TRBV12-3/TRBV12-4
CASSFSFGRGTEAFF